These T cell receptor beta chains were read from a single sample in a study of T-cell memory formation after mild COVID-19. One entry per CDR3 protein, called by TCRdb with MiXCR from the 5' RACE reads. The table lists a few hundred thousand distinct CDR3 sequences, 20% to 25% of them singletons. Sequences were obtained from PBMCs or a T cell subset sorted from them (not recorded which). Receptors originate from a man younger than 35 who had mild COVID-19 (a few samples of this study predate the infection). Cell type and time point are not known. CDR3s include the opening cysteine and the closing phenylalanine or tryptophan. Each record gives: clone size, J gene, V gene, D gene, CDR3 length, CDR3 protein, CDR3 DNA. The D gene is left open where the match is weak. Size is stated for part of the rows, as once, few or many counts, or as a class when the clone is expanded.

clone_size: few
j_call: TRBJ1-1
v_call: TRBV28
d_call: .
cdr3_length: 13
cdr3_aa: CASSTPGNTEAFF
cdr3_nt: TGTGCCAGCAGTACGCCAGGGAACACTGAAGCTTTCTTT

clone_size: .
j_call: TRBJ2-1
v_call: TRBV7-6
d_call: .
cdr3_length: 14
cdr3_aa: CASSSSPGNNEQFF
cdr3_nt: TGTGCCAGCAGCTCAAGTCCAGGGAACAATGAGCAGTTCTTC

clone_size: .
j_call: TRBJ1-4
v_call: TRBV4-1
d_call: .
cdr3_length: 15
cdr3_aa: CASSQAPGRYEKLFF
cdr3_nt: TGCGCCAGCAGCCAAGCTCCGGGGCGATACGAAAAACTGTTTTTT

clone_size: .
j_call: TRBJ1-1
v_call: TRBV6-6
d_call: .
cdr3_length: 14
cdr3_aa: CASSRDRTLPEAFF
cdr3_nt: TGTGCCAGCAGTCGAGACAGGACTCTGCCTGAAGCTTTCTTT

clone_size: few
j_call: TRBJ1-2
v_call: TRBV3-1
d_call: TRBD1
cdr3_length: 14
cdr3_aa: CASSPMTGPYGYTF
cdr3_nt: TGTGCCAGCAGCCCCATGACAGGGCCCTATGGCTACACCTTC

clone_size: .
j_call: TRBJ2-6
v_call: TRBV6-5
d_call: TRBD1
cdr3_length: 15
cdr3_aa: CASSKGTAGANVLTF
cdr3_nt: TGTGCCAGCAGCAAAGGGACAGCTGGGGCCAACGTCCTGACTTTC

clone_size: many
j_call: TRBJ2-3
v_call: TRBV7-2
d_call: .
cdr3_length: 11
cdr3_aa: CASSFGDTQYF
cdr3_nt: TGTGCCAGCAGCTTCGGAGATACGCAGTATTTT

clone_size: .
j_call: TRBJ2-1
v_call: TRBV7-9
d_call: .
cdr3_length: 13
cdr3_aa: CASSLSQGYEQFF
cdr3_nt: TGTGCCAGCAGCTTGTCACAGGGTTATGAGCAGTTCTTC

clone_size: .
j_call: TRBJ2-7
v_call: TRBV28
d_call: .
cdr3_length: 14
cdr3_aa: CASSLVGTNYEQYF
cdr3_nt: TGTGCCAGCAGTTTGGTGGGGACCAACTACGAGCAGTACTTC

clone_size: few
j_call: TRBJ1-1
v_call: TRBV27
d_call: TRBD1
cdr3_length: 13
cdr3_aa: CASQGAWNTEAFF
cdr3_nt: TGTGCCAGCCAGGGGGCTTGGAACACTGAAGCTTTCTTT

clone_size: .
j_call: TRBJ2-7
v_call: TRBV11-2
d_call: .
cdr3_length: 11
cdr3_aa: CASSLGRAQYF
cdr3_nt: TGTGCCAGCAGCTTAGGCCGGGCACAGTACTTC

clone_size: many
j_call: TRBJ2-7
v_call: TRBV5-1
d_call: .
cdr3_length: 15
cdr3_aa: CASSSRQAASSQQYF
cdr3_nt: TGCGCCAGCAGCTCACGACAGGCGGCCTCTAGCCAGCAGTACTTC

clone_size: many
j_call: TRBJ2-7
v_call: TRBV30
d_call: .
cdr3_length: 15
cdr3_aa: CAWSAGLPVIYEQYF
cdr3_nt: TGTGCCTGGAGTGCTGGACTCCCAGTGATTTACGAGCAGTACTTC

clone_size: many
j_call: TRBJ1-6
v_call: TRBV20-1
d_call: .
cdr3_length: 13
cdr3_aa: CSARQGGNSPLHF
cdr3_nt: TGCAGTGCTAGACAGGGAGGGAATTCACCCCTCCACTTT

clone_size: few
j_call: TRBJ1-1
v_call: TRBV2
d_call: .
cdr3_length: 14
cdr3_aa: CASGGQKANTEAFF
cdr3_nt: TGTGCCAGCGGCGGACAAAAAGCGAACACTGAAGCTTTCTTT

clone_size: .
j_call: TRBJ2-3
v_call: TRBV20-1
d_call: TRBD2
cdr3_length: 16
cdr3_aa: CSARIGGLAGDDTQYF
cdr3_nt: TGCAGTGCTAGAATAGGGGGGCTAGCGGGGGACGATACGCAGTATTTT

clone_size: .
j_call: TRBJ1-2
v_call: TRBV7-9
d_call: .
cdr3_length: 15
cdr3_aa: CASRQERGNNYGYTF
cdr3_nt: TGTGCCAGCAGGCAGGAGCGGGGGAATAACTATGGCTACACCTTC

clone_size: .
j_call: TRBJ1-1
v_call: TRBV6-2/TRBV6-3
d_call: .
cdr3_length: 15
cdr3_aa: CASSESLTGPDEAFF
cdr3_nt: TGTGCCAGCAGTGAGTCCTTGACTGGCCCAGACGAAGCTTTCTTT

clone_size: .
j_call: TRBJ2-5
v_call: TRBV27
d_call: .
cdr3_length: 15
cdr3_aa: CASSLDTGFQETQYF
cdr3_nt: TGTGCCAGCAGTTTGGACACAGGGTTTCAAGAGACCCAGTACTTC

clone_size: few
j_call: TRBJ1-2
v_call: TRBV12-3/TRBV12-4
d_call: TRBD1
cdr3_length: 18
cdr3_aa: CASSGRVYSGTANYGYTF
cdr3_nt: TGTGCCAGCAGTGGTCGGGTATACTCCGGGACAGCGAACTATGGCTACACCTTC

clone_size: .
j_call: TRBJ2-5
v_call: TRBV4-3
d_call: TRBD1
cdr3_length: 15
cdr3_aa: CASSQGANRGETQYF
cdr3_nt: TGCGCCAGCAGCCAAGGGGCGAACAGGGGAGAGACCCAGTACTTC

clone_size: .
j_call: TRBJ1-5
v_call: TRBV6-2/TRBV6-3
d_call: .
cdr3_length: 13
cdr3_aa: CASRGDSNQPQHF
cdr3_nt: TGTGCCAGCCGGGGCGATAGCAATCAGCCCCAGCATTTT

clone_size: many
j_call: TRBJ2-7
v_call: TRBV12-3/TRBV12-4
d_call: .
cdr3_length: 13
cdr3_aa: CASSLRGSYEQYF
cdr3_nt: TGTGCCAGCAGTTTACGGGGCTCCTACGAGCAGTACTTC

clone_size: few
j_call: TRBJ1-2
v_call: TRBV5-1
d_call: .
cdr3_length: 16
cdr3_aa: CASALSPTEGLYGYTF
cdr3_nt: TGCGCCAGCGCCCTTTCCCCTACGGAAGGCCTCTATGGCTACACCTTC

clone_size: .
j_call: TRBJ2-7
v_call: TRBV10-3
d_call: .
cdr3_length: 12
cdr3_aa: CATLRGGHEQYF
cdr3_nt: TGTGCCACCCTACGAGGGGGGCACGAGCAGTACTTC

clone_size: .
j_call: TRBJ2-5
v_call: TRBV6-6
d_call: .
cdr3_length: 14
cdr3_aa: CASSYRRGQETQYF
cdr3_nt: TGTGCCAGCAGTTACCGGCGAGGCCAAGAGACCCAGTACTTC

clone_size: .
j_call: TRBJ1-2
v_call: TRBV6-5
d_call: .
cdr3_length: 14
cdr3_aa: CASRYLTGIDGYTF
cdr3_nt: TGTGCCAGCAGGTACCTCACAGGGATTGACGGCTACACCTTC

clone_size: few
j_call: TRBJ2-3
v_call: TRBV20-1
d_call: TRBD2
cdr3_length: 16
cdr3_aa: CSAGLAGGPHTDTQYF
cdr3_nt: TGCAGTGCGGGACTAGCGGGGGGGCCACACACAGATACGCAGTATTTT

clone_size: .
j_call: TRBJ1-6
v_call: TRBV5-1
d_call: TRBD1
cdr3_length: 14
cdr3_aa: CASSVTGDNSPLHF
cdr3_nt: TGCGCCAGCAGCGTTACAGGGGATAATTCACCCCTCCACTTT

clone_size: few
j_call: TRBJ2-2
v_call: TRBV10-3
d_call: .
cdr3_length: 14
cdr3_aa: CAISEHRNTGELFF
cdr3_nt: TGTGCCATCAGTGAGCACAGGAACACCGGGGAGCTGTTTTTT

clone_size: .
j_call: TRBJ2-3
v_call: TRBV5-1
d_call: TRBD2
cdr3_length: 15
cdr3_aa: CASSLSAGATDTQYF
cdr3_nt: TGCGCCAGCAGCTTATCAGCGGGGGCCACAGATACGCAGTATTTT

clone_size: .
j_call: TRBJ2-1
v_call: TRBV6-6
d_call: TRBD2
cdr3_length: 14
cdr3_aa: CASVLAGGYNEQFF
cdr3_nt: TGTGCCAGCGTCCTAGCGGGGGGGTACAATGAGCAGTTCTTC

clone_size: .
j_call: TRBJ1-3
v_call: TRBV3-1
d_call: .
cdr3_length: 14
cdr3_aa: CASSQRDGRNTIYF
cdr3_nt: TGTGCCAGCAGCCAAAGGGACGGGAGAAACACCATATATTTT

clone_size: .
j_call: TRBJ2-1
v_call: TRBV4-3
d_call: .
cdr3_length: 18
cdr3_aa: CASSQETGGGVGGHEQFF
cdr3_nt: TGCGCCAGCAGCCAAGAGACGGGGGGCGGTGTTGGGGGCCATGAGCAGTTCTTC

clone_size: .
j_call: TRBJ2-2
v_call: TRBV2
d_call: .
cdr3_length: 15
cdr3_aa: CASSDDRANTGELFF
cdr3_nt: TGTGCCAGCAGTGATGACCGCGCGAACACCGGGGAGCTGTTTTTT

clone_size: .
j_call: TRBJ1-2
v_call: TRBV7-9
d_call: .
cdr3_length: 14
cdr3_aa: CASSRSGTDYGYTF
cdr3_nt: TGTGCCAGCAGCAGGTCCGGGACGGATTATGGCTACACCTTC

clone_size: .
j_call: TRBJ1-6
v_call: TRBV20-1
d_call: .
cdr3_length: 11
cdr3_aa: CSAAGYSPLHF
cdr3_nt: TGCAGTGCCGCAGGGTATTCACCCCTCCACTTT

clone_size: .
j_call: TRBJ2-2
v_call: TRBV5-6
d_call: .
cdr3_length: 13
cdr3_aa: CASRLLSGMELFF
cdr3_nt: TGTGCCAGCAGACTCTTGTCGGGGATGGAGCTGTTTTTT

clone_size: .
j_call: TRBJ2-1
v_call: TRBV4-3
d_call: .
cdr3_length: 14
cdr3_aa: CASSQDLRSNEQFF
cdr3_nt: TGCGCCAGCAGCCAAGATCTTCGATCGAATGAGCAGTTCTTC

clone_size: .
j_call: TRBJ2-3
v_call: TRBV10-3
d_call: .
cdr3_length: 15
cdr3_aa: CAISGWSVSTDTQYF
cdr3_nt: TGTGCCATCAGTGGTTGGAGCGTAAGCACAGATACGCAGTATTTT